The 2 T cell receptor beta chains below come from one sample, sequenced in a study of T cell clonality in common variable immunodeficiency. Study-wide results and caveats: Common variable immunodeficiency TCR beta sequences reportedly had fewer deletions and N-nucleotide insertions.

Their cognate antigens are unknown. Some clones are missing from TCRdb's copy, which holds only in-frame ones; the method was immunoSEQ multiplex PCR. Observed are fewer than 20,000 clones, no singletons, with the top ten taking roughly 14%. The sequenced sample was peripheral blood mononuclear cells. The receptors here all came from a human donor with common variable immunodeficiency.

Details on this clone: The sequenced fragment ends 3 residues before the CDR3 boundary, so the rest is inferred from the germline J gene. The V and J genes are TRBV7-8 and TRBJ2-5; D is unresolved. The V gene's germline CDR1 is SGHVS and CDR2 FQNEAQ. V lost 1 base and J lost 2, with 11 bases in between. The CDR3 consists of 15 residues. The CDR3 here is CASSLGLAGQETQYF. CDR3 DNA (partial): TGTGCCAGCAGCTTAGGCCTCGCAGGACAAGAGACC.

This clone showed up many times. Read sequence stops 3 residues before the CDR3 end, and the germline J gene provides the missing end. The chain employs TRBV19 and TRBJ1-1, with 12 bases that match TRBD1. CDR1 is LNHDA and CDR2 is SQIVND in the germline V gene (reference sequence). With V trimmed by 7 bases and J by 1 base, 7 bases remained unmatched. The CDR3 totals 16 residues. Here the CDR3 reads CASKGQGAGENTEAFF. CDR3 DNA, as far as it was read: TGTGCCAGTAAGGGACAGGGGGCGGGAGAGAACACTGAA.